This passage covers 30 T cell receptor beta chains from one sample sequenced in a study of beta chain features in type 1 diabetes (dated by TCRdb to the late 2010s). The full study reports these points: A moderate but significant shortening of TCRB CDR3 length was observed in type 1 diabetes patients in all four CD4+ subsets.

Library generation was performed with the immunoSEQ multiplex PCR assay. All of the isolated RNA was reverse transcribed with the High Capacity cDNA Reverse Transcription Kit, so expressed TCRB transcripts were sequenced. TCRdb provides this immuneACCESS table in a form limited to in-frame rearrangements. Some clones are lacking; in checked studies, under half of them reflect an unresolved V gene, and why the rest are absent is not known. This sample holds tens of thousands of clones; roughly 52% were observed only once. The ten largest account for 2% to 3% of the sample. No antigen has been identified for these receptors. The sequenced material came from Tregs from blood. The cell subset or site label on this specimen signifies: regulatory CD4+ T cells. The source is a middle-aged woman with type 1 diabetes.

The chain couples TRBV10-3 to TRBJ1-5; 8 nucleotides agree with TRBD1. Germline V gene lookup returns CDR1 ENHRY and CDR2 SYGVKD. The length of the CDR3 is 17 residues. V was pared by 8 bases and J by 0 bases, with 12 bases of the junction left unmatched. This CDR3 reads CAISAGQGSNSNQPQHF. In DNA form, the CDR3 reads TGTGCCATCTCGGCCGGACAGGGCTCAAATAGCAATCAGCCCCAGCATTTT.

The chain has TRBV7-3 and TRBJ2-1; 11 nucleotides line up with TRBD2. This CDR3 is 15 amino acids long. V shed 5 bases, J shed 7 bases, and the junction held 7 bases outside the gene matches. Germline CDR1 SGHTA, CDR2 FQGTGA. The CDR3 DNA sequence: TGTGCCAGCAGCATCACTAGCGGGGGTGCGAATGAGCAGTTCTTC. It translates to CASSITSGGANEQFF.

This clone came up a few times. This chain uses TRBV29-1 with TRBJ2-2; D perhaps matches TRBD2 (7 bases). There are 14 residues in the CDR3. In germline, CDR1 is SQVTM, CDR2 ANQGSEA. Trimming cost V 7 bases and J 4 bases, with 16 bases left between them. The CDR3 sequence: CSGQGRGVTGELFF. The CDR3 nucleotides read TGCAGCGGCCAGGGGAGGGGCGTCACCGGGGAGCTGTTTTTT.

This sequence joins TRBV11-2 and TRBJ1-2; D uncertain. The germline V gene encodes CDR1 SGHAT and CDR2 FQNNGV. CDR3 length: 13 residues. The ends were cut back, 0 bases at V and 4 bases at J, with 6 bases in the middle. The CDR3, as DNA: TGTGCCAGCAGCTTAGACGGCGGCTATGGCTACACCTTC. As protein: CASSLDGGYGYTF.

The chain employs TRBV2 and TRBJ2-7, with D tentatively TRBD2 (7 bases). The V end was cut by 7 bases, the J end by 4 bases, with 20 bases between. The germline gives CDR1 SNHLY, CDR2 FYNNEI. The CDR3 length is 15 residues. The CDR3 coding sequence is TGTGCCAGCAAGTTTGGGGGGGCGAAGGTGTACGAGCAGTACTTC. It is translated as CASKFGGAKVYEQYF.

A few counts support this clone. The chain has TRBV4-1 and TRBJ1-2; 7 positions match TRBD1. The CDR3 contains 15 residues. Germline assignment: CDR1 MGHRA and CDR2 YSYEKL. The V gene end was trimmed by 2 bases and the J gene end by 5 bases; junction bases not matched to a gene: 8. CDR3 in DNA: TGCGCCAGCAGCCAATCGGGACAGAGCTCATATGGCTACACCTTC. Translation: CASSQSGQSSYGYTF.

The J gene is TRBJ2-3, the V gene TRBV4-1; a weak D match, TRBD1 (5 bases). The CDR3 runs 14 residues. In germline, CDR1 is MGHRA, CDR2 YSYEKL. The V end lost 1 base, the J end lost 3 bases, and 8 bases lay between the germline ends. Written as DNA, the CDR3 is TGCGCCAGCAGCCAAGGAAAGGGGACAGATACGCAGTATTTT. Translating it yields CASSQGKGTDTQYF.

CDR3 coding DNA: TGTGCCAGTAGTTCCCGGGACAGGGGACGAAACACTGAAGCTTTCTTT. It translates to CASSSRDRGRNTEAFF. The genes are TRBV19 and TRBJ1-1; 10 bases are shared with TRBD1. V was clipped by 5 bases and J by 2 bases; unmatched bases: 8. The CDR3 has 16 residues. Germline assignment: CDR1 LNHDA and CDR2 SQIVND (reference sequence).

This clone was counted between two and nine times. V usage is TRBV6-1 and J usage is TRBJ2-5, with 8 bases aligning to TRBD1. Judging by the DNA end, TRBJ2-7 fits better; the J call may be wrong. Germline CDR1 MNHNS, CDR2 SASEGT. This CDR3 comprises 14 residues. The CDR3 is CASSVEDRDDEQYF. The CDR3 DNA reads TGTGCCAGCAGTGTAGAGGACAGGGACGACGAGCAGTACTTC.

Points on this clone: Mismatch with germline at one junction end may stem from a read error. The same CDR3 can be traced to other DNA sequences in this sample. The J gene is TRBJ1-6, the V gene TRBV19; maybe TRBD1 (5 bases). Per germline, CDR1 LNHDA and CDR2 SQIVND (reference sequence). The CDR3 has 13 residues. CDR3 region: CATTAGPNSPLHF. In nucleotides, the CDR3 is TGTGCCACAACAGCGGGGCCGAATTCCCCCCTCCACTTT.

The V and J genes are TRBV11-3 and TRBJ2-5, with D possibly being TRBD1 (6 bases). In germline, CDR1 is SGHNT, CDR2 YENEEA. The CDR3 sequence is 12 residues long. Trimming stripped 2 bases from V and 5 bases from J, with 6 bases between. Written as DNA, the CDR3 is TGTGCCAGCAGCTTACAGGGGGAGACCCAGTACTTC. Protein product: CASSLQGETQYF. The complete variable domain, with remaining parts taken from reference TRBV11-3 and TRBJ2-5, reads EAGVVQSPRYKIIEKKQPVAFWCNPISGHNTLYWYLQNLGQGPELLIRYENEEAVDDSQLPKDRFSAERLKGVDSTLKIQPAELGDSAVYLCASSLQGETQYFGPGTRLLVL.

This clone was picked up a small number of times. The rearrangement joins TRBV19 to TRBJ2-1; D call uncertain. Trimming removed 3 bases at V and 1 base at J, with 10 bases between. The CDR3 has 15 amino acids. Germline V gives CDR1 LNHDA, CDR2 SQIVND (reference sequence). CDR3 in amino acids: CASSMSRLSYNEQFF. DNA for the CDR3: TGTGCCAGTAGTATGTCCAGGCTGTCCTACAATGAGCAGTTCTTC.

The chain combines TRBV5-1 with TRBJ2-3; no definite D call. V gave up 0 bases and J gave up 2 bases, with 13 bases separating them. Germline values: CDR1 SGHRS, CDR2 YFSETQ. The CDR3 length is 16 residues. The CDR3 sequence: CASSLEGADHTDTQYF. The CDR3 coding sequence is TGCGCCAGCAGCTTGGAAGGAGCCGACCACACAGATACGCAGTATTTT. Variable domain in full (rest from reference TRBV5-1 and TRBJ2-3): KAGVTQTPRYLIKTRGQQVTLSCSPISGHRSVSWYQQTPGQGLQFLFEYFSETQRNKGNFPGRFSGRQFSNSRSEMNVSTLELGDSALYLCASSLEGADHTDTQYFGPGTRLTVL.

The CDR3: CASSEGDGYTF. As DNA, the CDR3 is TGCGCCAGCAGCGAGGGAGATGGCTACACCTTC. The chain uses TRBV5-1 and TRBJ1-2; D is ambiguous. CDR3 length: 11 amino acids. Looked up from germline, CDR1 is SGHRS and CDR2 is YFSETQ. The ends were cut back, 4 bases at V and 6 bases at J, with 7 bases in the middle.

This clone was counted a few times. The V and J genes are TRBV7-9 and TRBJ2-5, with D possibly TRBD2 on 5 matching bases. With 4 bases removed from V and 2 bases from J, the gap between germline ends came to 11 bases. CDR1 and CDR2 from the germline V gene are SEHNR and FQNEAQ (reference sequence). This CDR3 is built from 14 residues. CDR3 in DNA: TGTGCCAGCAGCTCTGGACTGTCTCAAGAGACCCAGTACTTC. This gives the protein CASSSGLSQETQYF. Drawing the rest from reference TRBV7-9 and TRBJ2-5, the complete variable domain is DTGVSQNPRHKITKRGQNVTFRCDPISEHNRLYWYRQTLGQGPEFLTYFQNEAQLEKSRLLSDRFSAERPKGSFSTLEIQRTEQGDSAMYLCASSSGLSQETQYFGPGTRLLVL.

This clone has just a few counts. The CDR3: CASRRGGRDEQFF. The CDR3 DNA reads as TGTGCCAGCCGGCGGGGGGGTCGTGATGAGCAGTTCTTC. The chain links TRBV6-1 to TRBJ2-1; 9 bases are shared with TRBD2. After removal of 8 bases from V and 8 bases from J, the junction contained 7 bases not matched to a gene. CDR1 MNHNS and CDR2 SASEGT come from the germline V gene. The CDR3 covers 13 residues.

The genes are TRBV9 and TRBJ2-7; weak D call: TRBD1 (5 bases). This CDR3 is built from 15 residues. The germline gives CDR1 SGDLS, CDR2 YYNGEE. Trimming took 4 bases from V and 0 from J, leaving 14 bases between them. Here the CDR3 reads CASSPTAAASYEQYF. The CDR3 DNA sequence: TGTGCCAGCAGCCCGACAGCAGCCGCCTCCTACGAGCAGTACTTC. Looking up the rest from reference TRBV9 and TRBJ2-7 gives the full variable domain: DSGVTQTPKHLITATGQRVTLRCSPRSGDLSVYWYQQSLDQGLQFLIQYYNGEERAKGNILERFSAQQFPDLHSELNLSSLELGDSALYFCASSPTAAASYEQYFGPGTRLTVT.

CDR3: CASSFRDSLANEQFF. CDR3 nucleotide sequence: TGCGCCAGCAGCTTCCGGGACTCTTTAGCAAATGAGCAGTTCTTC. V usage is TRBV5-1 and J usage is TRBJ2-1; a weak D match, TRBD2 (6 bases). Per germline, CDR1 SGHRS and CDR2 YFSETQ. CDR3 length: 15 amino acids. Between the trimmed V and J ends, which lost 2 bases and 7 bases, there was a span of 16 bases.

The CDR3 reads CASTYGTGGYSNQPQHF. The CDR3 DNA reads TGTGCCAGCACCTACGGGACAGGGGGGTATAGCAATCAGCCCCAGCATTTT. The V and J genes are TRBV7-9 and TRBJ1-5, with 11 nucleotides matching TRBD1. CDR1 is SEHNR, CDR2 FQNEAQ, per germline (reference sequence). The V segment lost 7 bases and the J segment 0 bases; nucleotides outside the gene matches: 8. The CDR3 sequence is 17 residues long.

The rearrangement uses TRBV9 and TRBJ2-2, with TRBD2 matching 8 bases. Germline trimming cut 0 bases from V and 6 bases from J; bases unmatched to any gene: 4. The CDR3 spans 15 residues. The germline CDR1 and CDR2 sequences are SGDLS and YYNGEE. The CDR3, as DNA: TGTGCCAGCAGCGTAGCGGGAGGGAATGCCGGGGAGCTGTTTTTT. This gives the protein CASSVAGGNAGELFF.

The chain joins TRBV5-1 to TRBJ2-1; 7 positions match TRBD2. The CDR3 spans 14 residues. CDR1 and CDR2 (germline): SGHRS, YFSETQ. The V and J ends lost 4 bases and 5 bases, in that order; junction bases with no gene match: 6. CDR3 coding DNA: TGCGCCAGCAGCAGCACTCTAGCGGACAATGAGCAGTTCTTC. Amino acids: CASSSTLADNEQFF.

This chain joins TRBV7-8 and TRBJ2-7; 9 bases agree with TRBD1. CDR1 is SGHVS and CDR2 is FQNEAQ in the germline V gene. CDR3 length: 12 amino acids. After removal of 10 bases from V and 6 bases from J, the junction contained 7 bases not matched to a gene. The CDR3 nucleotides are TGTGCCATTTGGACAGGGGTGGGCGAGCAGTACTTC. Protein product: CAIWTGVGEQYF.

The chain carries TRBV27 and TRBJ2-2; 8 bases fit TRBD1. The CDR3 is 17 amino acids. Germline V lookup: CDR1 MNHEY, CDR2 SMNVEV (reference sequence). V trimming: 6 bases; J trimming: 4 bases; junction bases outside the gene matches: 13. CDR3 sequence: CASSRSGQGRSTGELFF. CDR3 bases: TGTGCCAGCAGCCGTTCCGGACAGGGAAGGTCCACCGGGGAGCTGTTTTTT.

This chain connects TRBV30 to TRBJ1-1, with D perhaps matching TRBD1 (5 bases). Trimming cost V 3 bases and J 1 base, with 9 bases left between them. The CDR3 is 13 residues long. Germline assignment: CDR1 GTSNPN and CDR2 SVGIG (reference sequence). The CDR3 DNA reads TGTGCCTGGAGCGCAACAGGGAACACTGAAGCTTTCTTT. It is translated as CAWSATGNTEAFF.

The chain joins TRBV18 to TRBJ2-2; possibly TRBD2 for D (5 bases). Germline CDR1 reads KGHSH; CDR2 reads LQKENI. Between the trimmed V and J ends, which lost 5 bases and 0 bases, there was a span of 13 bases. This CDR3 has 16 residues. The CDR3 DNA reads as TGTGCCAGCTCAAAAAGGGAGCAGGCGAACACCGGGGAGCTGTTTTTT. Amino acids: CASSKREQANTGELFF.

The chain employs TRBV7-6 and TRBJ1-5; D might be TRBD1 (5 bases). V was pared by 1 base and J by 7 bases, with 20 bases between. There are 17 residues in the CDR3. CDR1 is SGHVS and CDR2 is FNYEAQ in the germline V gene. CDR3 loop: CASSLEAGGAWSQPQHF. The DNA of the CDR3 is TGTGCCAGCAGCTTAGAAGCGGGAGGGGCATGGAGCCAGCCCCAGCATTTT.

This chain links TRBV19 with TRBJ2-5; 8 nucleotides line up with TRBD1. The ends lost 6 bases at V and 2 bases at J; junction bases unmatched: 8. This CDR3 spans 15 amino acids. Looked up from germline, CDR1 is LNHDA and CDR2 is SQIVND (reference sequence). DNA for the CDR3: TGTGCCAGTAGCCGACAGGGGACGTTACAAGAGACCCAGTACTTC. It yields the protein CASSRQGTLQETQYF.

The rearrangement links TRBV28 to TRBJ1-1, with TRBD1 identical over 7 bases. V gave up 5 bases and J gave up 1 base; unmatched junction bases: 7. Germline-derived CDR1 and CDR2 are MDHEN and SYDVKM. This CDR3 is 15 amino acids long. CDR3 region: CASSRGGLWNTEAFF. For the CDR3, the DNA is TGTGCCAGCAGTAGAGGGGGCCTCTGGAACACTGAAGCTTTCTTT.

The genes are TRBV16 and TRBJ2-5; 8 bases line up with TRBD1. Germline CDR1 KGHSY, CDR2 FQNENV. CDR3 length: 15 amino acids. The trim removed 0 bases at V and 3 bases at J, leaving 3 bases unmatched. The chain's CDR3 is CASSQSGTGEETQYF. In DNA form, the CDR3 reads TGTGCCAGCAGCCAATCGGGGACAGGAGAAGAGACCCAGTACTTC.

The chain has TRBV7-7 and TRBJ2-2; a possible D gene is TRBD1 (5 bases). The V end lost 2 bases, the J end lost 4 bases, and 8 bases lay between the germline ends. This CDR3 comprises 14 residues. Germline V gene lookup returns CDR1 SSHAT and CDR2 FNYEAQ (reference sequence). The CDR3 sequence: CASSLKGSTGELFF. The DNA for the CDR3 is TGTGCCAGCAGCTTAAAGGGGTCCACCGGGGAGCTGTTTTTT.